The clone carrying this TCR beta chain was recorded a few times. The antigen is not known. The record originates from a study of early stage breast cancer tumors. Looking at the study overall: Samples were sequenced at about 10-fold average coverage. Findings of the study overall: Comparing each tissue with blood distinguished tumor from normal in 14 of 16 patients. Bulk DNA sequencing of unsorted cells missed chain pairing and markers.

Per the germline V gene, CDR1 is LNHDA and CDR2 is SQIVND (reference sequence). This CDR3 spans 14 amino acids. V gave up 5 bases and J gave up 6 bases; unmatched junction bases: 2. The assay was immunoSEQ multiplex PCR, and TCRdb's table has in-frame clones only and misses some. The sample consists of about 72,000 clones, approximately 80% of them appearing once. The sequenced material came from blood. The TCR sequence derives from a person between 60 and 69 years old with breast cancer. The rearrangement uses TRBV19 and TRBJ2-2; 11 bases fit TRBD1. CDR3 sequence (DNA): TGTGCCAGTAGTGGGGACAGGGGGTCCGGGGAGCTGTTTTTT. This gives the protein CASSGDRGSGELFF.